This TCR beta chain was retrieved from a study of shared clonotypes between healthy human individuals. Findings of the study overall: The four-donor shared clonotypes exceeded non-shared clonotypes in generation probability, with non-shared ones scoring lower.

The CDR3 covers 16 residues. Germline V gene lookup returns CDR1 SGHNT and CDR2 YYREEE (reference sequence). The J segment lost 3 bases and the V segment lost 4 bases, leaving 6 bases of the junction unmatched. The protocol was immunoSEQ multiplex PCR, while the TCRdb copy is restricted to in-frame clones and leaves out a portion. Here the sample spans around 330,000 clones, around 74% being singletons. A word on this clone: Its target is unknown.

The sample comprised memory CD4+ T cells sorted from blood. The sample's subset: CD45RA-negative fraction. The TCR comes from a man aged 25-40 years in good health. V usage is TRBV5-4 and J usage is TRBJ2-5; 13 bases are a match to TRBD2. The CDR3 DNA sequence: TGTGCCAGCAGCAAGGAGGGACTAGCGGGAAAAGAGACCCAGTACTTC. It is translated as CASSKEGLAGKETQYF.